Below are 27 T cell receptor beta chains sequenced from a single sample in a study of cytomegalovirus exposure and HLA in healthy donors. Amplification used 60 Vbeta primers and 13 Jbeta primers. The data were produced by immunoSEQ multiplex PCR, yet TCRdb's version contains in-frame clones alone and is incomplete. The profile shows nearly 110,000 clones, 75% of them singletons. The sample taken for sequencing was PBMCs. The receptors were gathered from a male donor in good health and CMV-seropositive.

This clone has only one observation. V is TRBV10-3 and J is TRBJ2-7, with TRBD2 matching 8 bases. Per germline, CDR1 ENHRY and CDR2 SYGVKD. The CDR3 extends over 15 amino acids. Losses at the gene ends were 6 bases for V and 0 bases for J; bases not matched to a gene: 7. The CDR3 protein is CAIRGSGTSSYEQYF. CDR3 in DNA: TGTGCCATCAGAGGGTCAGGGACTAGCTCCTACGAGCAGTACTTC.

The chain combines TRBV7-9 with TRBJ1-5; 9 bases are shared with TRBD1. The CDR3 is 16 residues long. Germline lookup yields CDR1 SEHNR and CDR2 FQNEAQ (reference sequence). Trimming cost V 1 base and J 3 bases; bases outside gene matches: 4. As DNA, the CDR3 is TGTGCCAGCAGCTTAGGGACAGGGGACAACAATCAGCCCCAGCATTTT. It translates to CASSLGTGDNNQPQHF. Full variable domain (outside the CDR3, taken from reference TRBV7-9 and TRBJ1-5): DTGVSQNPRHKITKRGQNVTFRCDPISEHNRLYWYRQTLGQGPEFLTYFQNEAQLEKSRLLSDRFSAERPKGSFSTLEIQRTEQGDSAMYLCASSLGTGDNNQPQHFGDGTRLSIL.

The CDR3 DNA follows: TGTGCCAGCAGCGCGTCGGGGACTCGTAATCAGCCCCAGCATTTT. Translating it yields CASSASGTRNQPQHF. The rearrangement uses TRBV9 and TRBJ1-5; the D gene is possibly TRBD1 (5 bases). Trimming cost V 3 bases and J 4 bases, with 14 bases left between them. This CDR3 is 15 amino acids long. Germline V gives CDR1 SGDLS, CDR2 YYNGEE.

The chain links TRBV27 to TRBJ1-5; 7 bases map to TRBD1. In germline, CDR1 is MNHEY, CDR2 SMNVEV (reference sequence). The CDR3 is made up of 13 amino acids. Trimming at V came to 5 bases and at J to 7 bases, leaving 5 bases not matched to a gene. CDR3 loop: CASSIDRVQPQHF. In DNA form, the CDR3 reads TGTGCCAGCAGTATCGACAGGGTACAGCCCCAGCATTTT.

As regards this clone: One end of the junction varies from germline; a read error may be responsible. The V and J genes are TRBV6-1 and TRBJ2-7; 11 positions agree with TRBD2. Germline values: CDR1 MNHNS, CDR2 SASEGT. The CDR3 consists of 17 residues. The CDR3 loop is CASSEVLAGVKGTKQYF. The CDR3, as DNA: TGTGCCAGCAGCGAAGTACTAGCGGGGGTGAAGGGGACCAAGCAGTACTTC.

V usage is TRBV5-5 and J usage is TRBJ1-6; D remains unclear. Germline V lookup: CDR1 SGHKS, CDR2 YYEKEE (reference sequence). V lost 4 bases, J lost 5 bases, and 10 bases lay in between. This CDR3 has 14 amino acids. The CDR3 is CASSATRDNSPLHF. The CDR3 DNA sequence: TGTGCCAGCAGCGCGACTCGGGATAATTCACCCCTCCACTTT.

In its sample, this clone was seen a few times. The CDR3 region is CASSIFGGDILGHEQYF. The CDR3 coding sequence is TGTGCCAGTAGTATTTTCGGTGGGGACATCCTTGGCCACGAGCAGTACTTC. The chain combines TRBV19 with TRBJ2-7; tentatively, D is TRBD1 (6 bases). The CDR3 has 17 residues. V lost 3 bases and J lost 5, with 23 bases in between. Germline lookup yields CDR1 LNHDA and CDR2 SQIVND (reference sequence). The full variable domain, completed using reference TRBV19 and TRBJ2-7, is DGGITQSPKYLFRKEGQNVTLSCEQNLNHDAMYWYRQDPGQGLRLIYYSQIVNDFQKGDIAEGYSVSREKKESFPLTVTSAQKNPTAFYLCASSIFGGDILGHEQYFGPGTRLTVT.

The chain uses TRBV4-1 and TRBJ1-1, with 9 bases aligning to TRBD1. This CDR3 contains 16 residues. With V trimmed by 4 bases and J by 1 base, 7 bases remained unmatched. Germline V gives CDR1 MGHRA, CDR2 YSYEKL. For the CDR3, the DNA is TGCGCCAGCAGCCCCGTGGGGACAGGGCGGAACACTGAAGCTTTCTTT. It codes for CASSPVGTGRNTEAFF.

The chain uses TRBV5-6 and TRBJ2-3; 9 positions match TRBD2. Trimming took 1 base from V and 6 from J; bases not matched to a gene: 9. The CDR3 spans 16 residues. Germline-derived CDR1 and CDR2 are SGHDT and YYEEEE. The CDR3 spells CASSLPWAGGRDTQYF. The DNA of the CDR3 is TGTGCCAGCAGCTTGCCGTGGGCGGGGGGGCGGGATACGCAGTATTTT.

This chain joins TRBV5-1 and TRBJ1-2, with 9 bases aligning to TRBD1. CDR3 length: 17 amino acids. Unmatched junction bases numbered 15, after V lost 4 bases and J lost 5 bases. The germline CDR1 and CDR2 sequences are SGHRS and YFSETQ. The chain's CDR3 is CASSPGTGLNSLYGYTF. DNA for the CDR3: TGCGCCAGCAGCCCTGGGACAGGGTTGAATTCACTATATGGCTACACCTTC.

A few counts support this clone. The chain employs TRBV7-9 and TRBJ1-1; D perhaps matches TRBD1 (6 bases). This CDR3 spans 17 amino acids. The germline V gene encodes CDR1 SEHNR and CDR2 FQNEAQ (reference sequence). The V end lost 7 bases, the J end lost 0 bases, and 21 bases lay between the germline ends. The CDR3 sequence: CASTILRGPWMNTEAFF. The CDR3 DNA follows: TGTGCCAGCACCATACTCAGGGGCCCTTGGATGAACACTGAAGCTTTCTTT.

The rearrangement links TRBV7-9 to TRBJ2-5, with 7 bases fitting TRBD2. This CDR3 spans 13 amino acids. Trimming removed 5 bases from V and 11 bases from J; junction bases left unmatched: 11. Germline V CDR1 and CDR2: SEHNR, FQNEAQ (reference sequence). The CDR3 nucleotides read TGTGCCAGCAGCCGGGGGGACTTCGGGGAGCAGTACTTC. Translation: CASSRGDFGEQYF.

The chain uses TRBV15 and TRBJ1-3; D is undetermined. The CDR3 has 17 residues. Germline V CDR1 and CDR2: LNHNV, YYDKDF (reference sequence). Trimming removed 0 bases at V and 3 bases at J, with 15 bases between. The DNA of the CDR3 is TGTGCCACCAGCAGAGATCTAGGGAGTATAGTTGGAAACACCATATATTTT. Protein: CATSRDLGSIVGNTIYF.

The V gene is TRBV5-1, the J gene TRBJ2-7, with 9 bases identical to TRBD1. CDR3 length: 15 amino acids. The V segment lost 4 bases and the J segment 6 bases; nucleotides outside the gene matches: 11. Per the germline V gene, CDR1 is SGHRS and CDR2 is YFSETQ. CDR3 in DNA: TGCGCCAGCAGCCCCTCGGGACAGGGTACCCTCGAGCAGTACTTC. It specifies CASSPSGQGTLEQYF.

The V and J genes are TRBV11-2 and TRBJ2-3; TRBD2 matches at 7 bases. V gave up 1 base and J gave up 4 bases; unmatched junction bases: 5. Germline CDR1 is SGHAT and CDR2 is FQNNGV. The CDR3 sequence is 15 residues long. As DNA, the CDR3 is TGTGCCAGCAGCTTAGTGAGCGGGGAGGCAGATACGCAGTATTTT. This sequence encodes CASSLVSGEADTQYF.

J is TRBJ2-1 and V is TRBV4-2, with 13 nucleotides matching TRBD2. The germline V gene encodes CDR1 LGHNA and CDR2 YNFKEQ. This CDR3 region has 16 residues. Trimming at V came to 0 bases and at J to 10 bases, leaving 6 bases not matched to a gene. Written as DNA, the CDR3 is TGTGCCAGCAGCCAAGATATGGGACTAGCGGGGTCGGAGCAGTTCTTC. Translated: CASSQDMGLAGSEQFF.

The DNA of the CDR3 is TGTGCCAGCAGTGAATTTTTAGAGCGGGACAATGAGCAGTTCTTC. Encoded protein: CASSEFLERDNEQFF. The chain combines TRBV25-1 with TRBJ2-1, with D perhaps matching TRBD2 (6 bases). The CDR3 runs to 15 residues. Germline V gene sequence: CDR1 MGHDK, CDR2 SYGVNS. The germline V and J ends were trimmed by 1 base and 5 bases, with 12 bases remaining between them.

This sequence joins TRBV2 and TRBJ2-2, with TRBD2 matching over 12 bases. The CDR3 has 16 amino acids. V was pared by 4 bases and J by 1 base, with 1 base of the junction left unmatched. The germline gives CDR1 SNHLY, CDR2 FYNNEI. CDR3 in amino acids: CASSALAGGNTGELFF. DNA of the CDR3: TGTGCCAGCAGTGCACTAGCGGGGGGGAACACCGGGGAGCTGTTTTTT. Full variable domain (outside the CDR3, taken from reference TRBV2 and TRBJ2-2): EPEVTQTPSHQVTQMGQEVILRCVPISNHLYFYWYRQILGQKVEFLVSFYNNEISEKSEIFDDQFSVERPDGSNFTLKIRSTKLEDSAMYFCASSALAGGNTGELFFGEGSRLTVL.

V is TRBV6-4 and J is TRBJ1-5; D remains ambiguous. V was shortened by 0 bases and J by 0 bases, with 18 bases between the two germline ends. Germline lookup yields CDR1 MRHNA and CDR2 SNTAGT. The CDR3 runs 19 residues. The chain's CDR3 is CASSDSWEAGNTSNQPQHF. The CDR3 nucleotides are TGTGCCAGCAGTGACTCGTGGGAGGCAGGTAACACTAGCAATCAGCCCCAGCATTTT.

As DNA, the CDR3 is TGCGCCAGCAGCTTGGGACAGGGGGCCTCGAATTCACCCCTCCACTTT. Its protein is CASSLGQGASNSPLHF. The chain carries TRBV5-1 and TRBJ1-6, with TRBD1 matching 10 bases. The CDR3 sequence is 16 residues long. The germline CDR1 and CDR2 sequences are SGHRS and YFSETQ. V dropped 0 bases and J dropped 7; count of bases not matched to a gene: 4.

The count of this clone is one. This chain connects TRBV27 to TRBJ2-1; 8 bases are a match to TRBD2. The trim removed 5 bases at V and 4 bases at J, leaving 7 bases unmatched. Germline CDR1 and CDR2: MNHEY and SMNVEV (reference sequence). CDR3 length: 15 amino acids. DNA for the CDR3: TGTGCCAGCAGTGTCGGGGGGGCCATTTACAATGAGCAGTTCTTC. Translation: CASSVGGAIYNEQFF.

CDR3 in amino acids: CASSLWATGNSNQPQHF. CDR3 DNA sequence: TGTGCCAGCAGTTTATGGGCGACAGGAAATAGCAATCAGCCCCAGCATTTT. This chain links TRBV27 with TRBJ1-5; tentative D call: TRBD1 (6 bases). The CDR3 length is 17 residues. Germline-derived CDR1 and CDR2 are MNHEY and SMNVEV (reference sequence). Trimming cost V 1 base and J 0 bases, with 13 bases left between them.

The genes are TRBV5-4 and TRBJ2-3; possible D gene TRBD2, 6 bases. Germline values: CDR1 SGHNT, CDR2 YYREEE (reference sequence). The CDR3 runs 17 residues. The V gene lost 4 bases and the J gene lost 0 bases, with 18 bases spanning the gap. The CDR3, as DNA: TGTGCCAGCAGCCACGGAGCTGACGGGACTAGCACAGATACGCAGTATTTT. Translation gives CASSHGADGTSTDTQYF.

With regard to this clone: The junction differs from germline at one of its ends, possibly a read error. The chain recombines TRBV5-6 with TRBJ1-2; D not certain. CDR1 and CDR2 (germline): SGHDT, YYEEEE. The CDR3 is 14 residues long. The CDR3 sequence is CASSLGVPNYGYPF. For the CDR3, the DNA is TGTGCCAGCAGCTTGGGTGTCCCTAACTATGGCTACCCCTTC. Based on the CDR3 plus reference TRBV5-6 and TRBJ1-2, the full variable domain is DAGVTQSPTHLIKTRGQQVTLRCSPKSGHDTVSWYQQALGQGPQFIFQYYEEEERQRGNFPDRFSGHQFPNYSSELNVNALLLGDSALYLCASSLGVPNYGYPFGSGTRLTVV.

This clone was observed a handful of times. The rearrangement links TRBV7-2 to TRBJ1-2; no firm D call. There are 15 residues in the CDR3. Between the trimmed V and J ends, which lost 1 base and 6 bases, there was a span of 15 bases. In germline, CDR1 is SGHTA, CDR2 FQGNSA. This CDR3 reads CASSLGGNKGDGYTF. CDR3 DNA: TGTGCCAGCAGCTTAGGAGGTAACAAAGGAGATGGCTACACCTTC.

The rearrangement uses TRBV5-8 and TRBJ2-7; 10 bases fit TRBD1. The germline V gene has CDR1 SGHTS and CDR2 YDEGEE. The ends lost 4 bases at V and 4 bases at J; junction bases unmatched: 8. The CDR3 contains 15 residues. CDR3: CASSLGQGKWYEQYF. The CDR3 region has the DNA TGTGCCAGCAGCCTGGGACAGGGGAAGTGGTACGAGCAGTACTTC.

The V call is TRBV18, the J call TRBJ2-3; D is uncertain. The CDR3 has 16 residues. Trimming left V 0 bases short and J 0 bases short, with 10 bases between. In germline, CDR1 is KGHSH, CDR2 LQKENI. The DNA for the CDR3 is TGTGCCAGCTCACCACCTGGCCTCGCTAGCACAGATACGCAGTATTTT. This gives the protein CASSPPGLASTDTQYF.